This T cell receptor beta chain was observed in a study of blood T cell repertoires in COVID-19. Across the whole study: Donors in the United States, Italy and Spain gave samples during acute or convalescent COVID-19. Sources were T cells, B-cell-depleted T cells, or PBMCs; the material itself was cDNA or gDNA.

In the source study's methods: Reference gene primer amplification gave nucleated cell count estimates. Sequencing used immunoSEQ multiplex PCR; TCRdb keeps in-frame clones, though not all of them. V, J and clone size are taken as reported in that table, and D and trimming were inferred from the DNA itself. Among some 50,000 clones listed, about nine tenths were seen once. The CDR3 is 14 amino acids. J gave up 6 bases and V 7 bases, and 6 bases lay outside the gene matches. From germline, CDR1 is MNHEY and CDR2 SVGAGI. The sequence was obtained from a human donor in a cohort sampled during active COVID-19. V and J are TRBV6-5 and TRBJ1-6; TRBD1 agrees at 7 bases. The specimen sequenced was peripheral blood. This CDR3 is CASKGSGGNSPLHF. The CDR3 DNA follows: TGTGCCAGCAAAGGGTCAGGGGGTAATTCACCCCTCCACTTT.